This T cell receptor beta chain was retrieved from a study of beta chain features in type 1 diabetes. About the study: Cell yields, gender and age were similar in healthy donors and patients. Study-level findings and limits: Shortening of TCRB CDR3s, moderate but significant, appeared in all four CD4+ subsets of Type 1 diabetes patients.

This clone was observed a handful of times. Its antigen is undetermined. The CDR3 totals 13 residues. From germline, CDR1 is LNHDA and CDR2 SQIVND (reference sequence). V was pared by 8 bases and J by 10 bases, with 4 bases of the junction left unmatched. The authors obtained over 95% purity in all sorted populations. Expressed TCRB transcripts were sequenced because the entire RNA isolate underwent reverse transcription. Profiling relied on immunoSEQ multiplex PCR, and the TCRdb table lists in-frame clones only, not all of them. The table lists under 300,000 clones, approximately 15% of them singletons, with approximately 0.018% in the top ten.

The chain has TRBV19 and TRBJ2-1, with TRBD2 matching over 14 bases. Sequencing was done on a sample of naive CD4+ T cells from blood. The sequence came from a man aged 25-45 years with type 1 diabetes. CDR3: CASSGLAGEEQFF. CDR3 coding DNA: TGTGCCAGTTCGGGACTAGCGGGAGAGGAGCAGTTCTTC.